The T cell receptor beta chain described here comes from a study of shared clonotypes between healthy human individuals. Background on the study: Three plates were used per donor for CD4 naive, three for CD4 memory, two for CD8 naive and one for CD8 memory. Study results and caveats: Generally, naive subsets (rather than memory subsets) showed larger estimated richness.

Deep was the level used in running the assay. The table came from immunoSEQ multiplex PCR; TCRdb's copy has only in-frame clones and leaves some out. The table lists about 1.1 million clones, around 82% of them singletons. In regard to this clone: The antigen is not known.

This receptor was obtained from a man aged 18 to 29 in good health. Some clones in this sample may be carry-over from other donors' samples. Sequenced input: memory CD4+ T cells from PBMCs. The subset: CD45RA-negative fraction.

CDR3 protein: CASSSPGGGITGGLNTEAFF. The CDR3 region has the DNA TGTGCCAGCAGTTCCCCGGGAGGGGGAATCACAGGGGGCTTGAACACTGAAGCTTTCTTT. V and J are TRBV28 and TRBJ1-1, with 9 bases fitting TRBD1. The CDR3 spans 20 residues. J lost 0 bases, V lost 4 bases, and 18 bases had no gene match. Germline V CDR1 and CDR2: MDHEN, SYDVKM.